This T cell receptor (beta chain) was captured by sequencing in a study of glioma-infiltrating T cells. The study's findings and limits: Above-expected tissue-blood divergence occurred in all gliomas, most in low-grade ones. Very few CDR3 sequences were shared between tissue and blood.

As for this clonotype: Antigen specificity is unknown.

V was pared by 5 bases and J by 1 base, with 14 bases between. From germline, CDR1 is LNHDA and CDR2 SQIVND (reference sequence). This CDR3 is 15 amino acids long. TCR alpha and beta CDR3 regions were amplified from RNA using iRepertoire nested multiplex PCR. One-step reverse transcription and amplification started from roughly 100-400 ng of tissue mRNA or PBMC total RNA. TCRdb redid the calling of the multiplex PCR reads with MiXCR, one entry per CDR3 protein. The table records about 93,000 distinct CDR3 sequences, around 40% of them present only once. Sequences were obtained from glioma tissue, nonneoplastic brain tissue, or PBMCs (not recorded which). The clonotype originates from a human donor with low-grade glioma or glioblastoma, undergoing nonglioma brain surgery, or in good health (not recorded which). This rearrangement joins TRBV19 to TRBJ2-5; a weak D match, TRBD2 (5 bases). The CDR3 loop reads CASSFEGTVQETQYF. As DNA, the CDR3 is TGTGCCAGTAGTTTCGAGGGAACGGTCCAAGAGACCCAGTACTTC.